This T cell receptor (beta chain) originates from a study of shared T cell receptors in the human thymus. The CDR3 runs to 21 residues. V shed 1 base, J shed 2 bases, and the junction held 23 bases outside the gene matches. Germline V gene lookup returns CDR1 MGHRA and CDR2 YSYEKL. Only in-frame clones appear in the TCRdb table, and some are missing; sequencing was by immunoSEQ multiplex PCR. The sample gives 700,000 or so clones, approximately 85% of which show up once; 0.0095% to 0.013% is in the top ten. The same sample was also studied in work on human thymus T cells. From that second work: Thymic resections from corrective heart surgery supplied the tissue. Related research has reported that thymic repertoires overlap highly among unrelated individuals.

The sequence was obtained from a girl less than two years old with a congenital heart defect. The sequenced material came from thymocytes. The rearrangement links TRBV4-1 to TRBJ2-7; the match to TRBD1 covers 7 bases. The CDR3 sequence: CASSQGPHKGAAAILAYEQYF. The DNA of the CDR3 is TGCGCCAGCAGCCAAGGCCCCCACAAGGGGGCGGCCGCTATTCTAGCCTACGAGCAGTACTTC.